The TCR beta chain under discussion was sequenced for a study of cytomegalovirus exposure and HLA in healthy donors. The table came from immunoSEQ multiplex PCR; TCRdb's copy has only in-frame clones and leaves some out. The sample lists roughly 200,000 clones, 81% occurring once. The ends lost 6 bases at V and 2 bases at J; junction bases unmatched: 4. The V gene's germline CDR1 is MRHNA and CDR2 SNTAGT. The CDR3 has 15 residues. The chain links TRBV6-4 to TRBJ2-3; TRBD2 matches 11 bases. The clonotype comes from a woman under 40 in good health and CMV-seronegative. What was sequenced was PBMCs. The CDR3 sequence: CASSRLAGITDTQYF. The CDR3 nucleotides read TGTGCCAGCAGCAGACTAGCGGGGATCACAGATACGCAGTATTTT.